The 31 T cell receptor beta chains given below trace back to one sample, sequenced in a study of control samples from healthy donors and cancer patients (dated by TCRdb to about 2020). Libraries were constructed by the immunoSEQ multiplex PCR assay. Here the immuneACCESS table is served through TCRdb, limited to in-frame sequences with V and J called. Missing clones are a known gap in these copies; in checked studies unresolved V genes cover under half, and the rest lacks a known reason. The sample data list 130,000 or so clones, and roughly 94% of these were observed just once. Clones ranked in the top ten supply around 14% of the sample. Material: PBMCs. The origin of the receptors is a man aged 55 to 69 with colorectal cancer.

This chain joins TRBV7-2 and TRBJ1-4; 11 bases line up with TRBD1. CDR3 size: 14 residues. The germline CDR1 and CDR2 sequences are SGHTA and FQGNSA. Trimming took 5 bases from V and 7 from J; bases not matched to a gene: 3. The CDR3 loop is CASSGGTGGEKLFF. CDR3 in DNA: TGTGCCAGCAGCGGGGGGACAGGGGGTGAAAAACTGTTTTTT.

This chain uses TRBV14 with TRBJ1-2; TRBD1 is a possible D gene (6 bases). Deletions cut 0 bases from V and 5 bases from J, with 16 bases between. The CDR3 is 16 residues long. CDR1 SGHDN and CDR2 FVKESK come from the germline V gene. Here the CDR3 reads CASSQEDGGRFYGYTF. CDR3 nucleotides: TGTGCCAGCAGCCAAGAGGATGGGGGGCGGTTTTATGGCTACACCTTC.

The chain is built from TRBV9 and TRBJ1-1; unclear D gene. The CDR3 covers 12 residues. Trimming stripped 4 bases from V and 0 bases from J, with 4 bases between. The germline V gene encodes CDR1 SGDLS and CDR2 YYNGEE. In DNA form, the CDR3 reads TGTGCCAGCAGCCAGATGAACACTGAAGCTTTCTTT. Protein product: CASSQMNTEAFF.

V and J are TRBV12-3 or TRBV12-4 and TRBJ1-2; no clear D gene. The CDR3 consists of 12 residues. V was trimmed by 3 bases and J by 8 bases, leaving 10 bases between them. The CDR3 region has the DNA TGTGCCAGCAGTTTGGGAGTTAACGGCTACACCTTC. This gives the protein CASSLGVNGYTF.

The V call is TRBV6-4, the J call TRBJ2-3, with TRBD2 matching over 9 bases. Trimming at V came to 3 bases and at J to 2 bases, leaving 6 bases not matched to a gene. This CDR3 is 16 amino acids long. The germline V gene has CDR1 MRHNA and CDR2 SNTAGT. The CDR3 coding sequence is TGTGCCAGCAGTGAAACGGGCGGGGGGGCCACAGATACGCAGTATTTT. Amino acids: CASSETGGGATDTQYF.

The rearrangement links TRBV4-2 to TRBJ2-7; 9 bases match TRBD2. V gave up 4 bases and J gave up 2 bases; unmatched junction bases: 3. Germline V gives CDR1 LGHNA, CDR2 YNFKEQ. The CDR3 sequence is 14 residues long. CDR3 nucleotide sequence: TGTGCCAGCAGCCCCTTAGCGGGGGCCTACGAGCAGTACTTC. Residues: CASSPLAGAYEQYF.

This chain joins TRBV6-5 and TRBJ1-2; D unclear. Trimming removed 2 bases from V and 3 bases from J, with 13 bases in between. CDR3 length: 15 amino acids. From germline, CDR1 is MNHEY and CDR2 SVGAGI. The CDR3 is CASSYLEGSDYGYTF. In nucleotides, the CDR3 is TGTGCCAGCAGTTACCTCGAGGGATCTGACTATGGCTACACCTTC.

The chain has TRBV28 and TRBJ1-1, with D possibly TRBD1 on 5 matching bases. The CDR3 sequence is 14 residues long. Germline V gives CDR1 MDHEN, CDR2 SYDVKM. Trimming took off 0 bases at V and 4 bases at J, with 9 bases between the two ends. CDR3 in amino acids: CASSLWGGVTEAFF. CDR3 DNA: TGTGCCAGCAGTTTATGGGGGGGGGTCACTGAAGCTTTCTTT.

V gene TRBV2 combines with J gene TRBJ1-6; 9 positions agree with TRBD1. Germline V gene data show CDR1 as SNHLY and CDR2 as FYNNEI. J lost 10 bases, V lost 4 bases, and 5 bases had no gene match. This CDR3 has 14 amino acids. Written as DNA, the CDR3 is TGTGCCAGCAGTGGGACAGGGGAGGGCTCACCCCTCCACTTT. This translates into CASSGTGEGSPLHF. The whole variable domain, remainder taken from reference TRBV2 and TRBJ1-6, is EPEVTQTPSHQVTQMGQEVILRCVPISNHLYFYWYRQILGQKVEFLVSFYNNEISEKSEIFDDQFSVERPDGSNFTLKIRSTKLEDSAMYFCASSGTGEGSPLHFGNGTRLTVT.

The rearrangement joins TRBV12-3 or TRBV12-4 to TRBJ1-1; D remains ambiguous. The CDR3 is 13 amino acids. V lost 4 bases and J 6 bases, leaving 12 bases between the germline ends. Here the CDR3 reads CASSYREVAEAFF. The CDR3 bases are TGTGCCAGCAGTTATCGGGAGGTGGCTGAAGCTTTCTTT.

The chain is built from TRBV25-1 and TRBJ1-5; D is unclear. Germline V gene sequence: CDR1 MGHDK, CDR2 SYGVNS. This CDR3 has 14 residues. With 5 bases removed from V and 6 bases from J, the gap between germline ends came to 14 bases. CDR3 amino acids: CASSKTGYTQPQHF. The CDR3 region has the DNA TGTGCCAGCAGTAAGACGGGGTACACTCAGCCCCAGCATTTT.

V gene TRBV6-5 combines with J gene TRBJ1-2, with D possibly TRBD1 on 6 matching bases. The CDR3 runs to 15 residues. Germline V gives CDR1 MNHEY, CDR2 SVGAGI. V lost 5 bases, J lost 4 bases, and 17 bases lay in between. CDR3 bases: TGTGCCAGCAGTCCCAGGACAGCGACCCTCTATGGCTACACCTTC. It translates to CASSPRTATLYGYTF.

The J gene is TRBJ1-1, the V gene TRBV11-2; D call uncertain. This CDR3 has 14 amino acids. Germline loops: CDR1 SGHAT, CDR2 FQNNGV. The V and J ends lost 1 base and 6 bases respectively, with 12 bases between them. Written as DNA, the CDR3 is TGTGCCAGCAGCTTAGCTTGGAGTAGCGCTGAAGCTTTCTTT. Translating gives CASSLAWSSAEAFF. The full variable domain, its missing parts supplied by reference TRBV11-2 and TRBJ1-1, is EAGVAQSPRYKIIEKRQSVAFWCNPISGHATLYWYQQILGQGPKLLIQFQNNGVVDDSQLPKDRFSAERLKGVDSTLKIQPAKLEDSAVYLCASSLAWSSAEAFFGQGTRLTVV.

CDR3 DNA sequence: TGTGCCAGCAGCTTAGACGGCCAGGGGGGCGGAGAGACCCAGTACTTC. Encoded protein: CASSLDGQGGGETQYF. The rearrangement joins TRBV11-3 to TRBJ2-5, with D possibly matching TRBD1 (7 bases). CDR3 size: 16 residues. V lost 0 bases, J lost 4 bases, and 15 bases lay in between. Germline V gene lookup returns CDR1 SGHNT and CDR2 YENEEA.

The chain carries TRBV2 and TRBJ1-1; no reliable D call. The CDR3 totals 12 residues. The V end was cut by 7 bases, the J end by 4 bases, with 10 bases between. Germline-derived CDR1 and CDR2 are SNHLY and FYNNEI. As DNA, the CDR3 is TGTGCCAGCAAACTGGCCACCACTGAAGCTTTCTTT. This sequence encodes CASKLATTEAFF.

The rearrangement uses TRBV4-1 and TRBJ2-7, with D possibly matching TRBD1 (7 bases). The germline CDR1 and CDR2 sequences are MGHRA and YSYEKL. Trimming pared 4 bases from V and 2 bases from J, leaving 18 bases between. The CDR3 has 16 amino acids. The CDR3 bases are TGCGCCAGCAGCCGAAGAGATCAGGGGGGAACCTACGAGCAGTACTTC. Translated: CASSRRDQGGTYEQYF.

The CDR3 DNA is TGTGCCAGCAGCCTGTTCCCCCCGGACAGGGGGTCTTACGAGCAGTACTTC. It specifies CASSLFPPDRGSYEQYF. The rearrangement joins TRBV7-9 to TRBJ2-7, with 10 bases aligning to TRBD1. The germline V gene has CDR1 SEHNR and CDR2 FQNEAQ (reference sequence). V dropped 5 bases and J dropped 4; count of bases not matched to a gene: 14. There are 17 residues in the CDR3.

For the CDR3, the DNA is TGCGCCAGCAGCTTGCAAGGGGGCACCGACGAGCAGTACTTC. Translated, it gives CASSLQGGTDEQYF. The V gene is TRBV5-1, the J gene TRBJ2-7; TRBD1 matches 7 bases. Germline assignment: CDR1 SGHRS and CDR2 YFSETQ. V lost 1 base, J lost 5 bases, and 6 bases stayed unmatched. This CDR3 contains 14 residues. Drawing the rest from reference TRBV5-1 and TRBJ2-7, the complete variable domain is KAGVTQTPRYLIKTRGQQVTLSCSPISGHRSVSWYQQTPGQGLQFLFEYFSETQRNKGNFPGRFSGRQFSNSRSEMNVSTLELGDSALYLCASSLQGGTDEQYFGPGTRLTVT.

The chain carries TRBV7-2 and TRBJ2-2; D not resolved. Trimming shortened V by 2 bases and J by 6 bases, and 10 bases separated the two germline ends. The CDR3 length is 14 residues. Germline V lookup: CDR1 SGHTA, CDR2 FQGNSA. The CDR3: CASSLFPIPGELFF. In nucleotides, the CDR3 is TGTGCCAGCAGCTTATTCCCCATTCCCGGGGAGCTGTTTTTT.

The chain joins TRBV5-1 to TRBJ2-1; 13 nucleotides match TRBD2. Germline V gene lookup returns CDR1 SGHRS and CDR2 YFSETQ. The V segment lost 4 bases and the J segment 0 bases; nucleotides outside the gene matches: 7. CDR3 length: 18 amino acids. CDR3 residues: CASSTGLAGRSSYNEQFF. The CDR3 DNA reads TGCGCCAGCAGCACGGGACTAGCGGGGCGAAGCTCCTACAATGAGCAGTTCTTC. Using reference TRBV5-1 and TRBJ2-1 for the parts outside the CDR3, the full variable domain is KAGVTQTPRYLIKTRGQQVTLSCSPISGHRSVSWYQQTPGQGLQFLFEYFSETQRNKGNFPGRFSGRQFSNSRSEMNVSTLELGDSALYLCASSTGLAGRSSYNEQFFGPGTRLTVL.

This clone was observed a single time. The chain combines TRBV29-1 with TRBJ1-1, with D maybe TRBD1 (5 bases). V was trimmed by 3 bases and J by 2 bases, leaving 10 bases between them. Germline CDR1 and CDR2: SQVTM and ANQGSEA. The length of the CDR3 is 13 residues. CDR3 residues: CSVDAGRNTEAFF. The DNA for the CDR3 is TGCAGCGTTGATGCGGGGCGCAACACTGAAGCTTTCTTT.

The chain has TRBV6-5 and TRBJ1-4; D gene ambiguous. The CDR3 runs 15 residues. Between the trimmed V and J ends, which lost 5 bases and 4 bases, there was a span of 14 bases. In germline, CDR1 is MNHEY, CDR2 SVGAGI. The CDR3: CASSQTMGINEKLFF. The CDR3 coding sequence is TGTGCCAGCAGTCAGACCATGGGGATTAATGAAAAACTGTTTTTT.

CDR3 in amino acids: CATSEVTGELFF. The CDR3 DNA follows: TGTGCCACCAGCGAAGTTACCGGGGAGCTGTTTTTT. The chain couples TRBV15 to TRBJ2-2; D remains ambiguous. Germline CDR1 reads LNHNV; CDR2 reads YYDKDF (reference sequence). There are 12 residues in the CDR3. V lost 5 bases and J 5 bases, leaving 6 bases between the germline ends.

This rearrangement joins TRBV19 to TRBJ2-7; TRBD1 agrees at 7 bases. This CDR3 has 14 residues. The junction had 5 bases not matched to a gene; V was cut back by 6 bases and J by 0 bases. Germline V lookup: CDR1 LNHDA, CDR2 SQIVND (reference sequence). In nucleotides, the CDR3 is TGTGCCAGTAGCGTCCGGACAGGCTCCTACGAGCAGTACTTC. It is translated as CASSVRTGSYEQYF.

The CDR3 here is CASSASTGENEKLFF. The CDR3 DNA reads TGTGCCAGTAGTGCGTCAACTGGAGAGAACGAAAAACTGTTTTTT. This chain uses TRBV19 with TRBJ1-4; D call uncertain. Germline CDR1 reads LNHDA; CDR2 reads SQIVND (reference sequence). The CDR3 has 15 amino acids. V was cut by 5 bases and J by 8 bases, with 18 bases left in between.

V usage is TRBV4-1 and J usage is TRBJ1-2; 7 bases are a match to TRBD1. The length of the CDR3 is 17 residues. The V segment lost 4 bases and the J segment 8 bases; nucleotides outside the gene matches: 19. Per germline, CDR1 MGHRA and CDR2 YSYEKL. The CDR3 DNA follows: TGCGCCAGCAGCCCCCTGACAGGGATCCCCAGATTTGGAGGCTACACCTTC. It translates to CASSPLTGIPRFGGYTF.

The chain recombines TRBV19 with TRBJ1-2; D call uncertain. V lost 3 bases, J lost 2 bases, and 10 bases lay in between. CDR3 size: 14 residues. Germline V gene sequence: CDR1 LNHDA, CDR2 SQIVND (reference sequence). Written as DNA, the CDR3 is TGTGCCAGTAGTATCGGGGATTTGAACTATGGCTACACCTTC. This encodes CASSIGDLNYGYTF.

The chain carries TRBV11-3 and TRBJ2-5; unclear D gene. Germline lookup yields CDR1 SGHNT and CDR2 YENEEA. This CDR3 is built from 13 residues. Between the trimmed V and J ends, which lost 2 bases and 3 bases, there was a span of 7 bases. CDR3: CASSLTFKETQYF. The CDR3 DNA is TGTGCCAGCAGCTTAACATTCAAAGAGACCCAGTACTTC.

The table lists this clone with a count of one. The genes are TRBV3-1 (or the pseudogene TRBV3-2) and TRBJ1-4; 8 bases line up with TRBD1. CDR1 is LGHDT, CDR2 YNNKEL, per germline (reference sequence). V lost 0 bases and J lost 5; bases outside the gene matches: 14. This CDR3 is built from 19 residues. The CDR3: CASSQDTPVLPGGNEKLFF. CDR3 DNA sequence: TGTGCCAGCAGCCAAGATACCCCCGTACTTCCAGGGGGCAATGAAAAACTGTTTTTT.

In nucleotides, the CDR3 is TGTGCCAGCAGCGCCGAGACTAGCGGTATCTACGAGCAGTACTTC. It is translated as CASSAETSGIYEQYF. The chain combines TRBV27 with TRBJ2-7, with TRBD2 matching over 9 bases. Germline V gene lookup returns CDR1 MNHEY and CDR2 SMNVEV (reference sequence). V shed 6 bases, J shed 3 bases, and the junction held 9 bases outside the gene matches. This CDR3 contains 15 residues.

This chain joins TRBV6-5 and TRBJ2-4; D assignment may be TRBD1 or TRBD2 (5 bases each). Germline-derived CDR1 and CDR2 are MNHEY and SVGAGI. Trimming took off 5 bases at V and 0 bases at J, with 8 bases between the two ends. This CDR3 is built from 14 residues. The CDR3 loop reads CASSRDLAKNIQYF. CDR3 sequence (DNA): TGTGCCAGCAGTAGGGACCTAGCCAAAAACATTCAGTACTTC.